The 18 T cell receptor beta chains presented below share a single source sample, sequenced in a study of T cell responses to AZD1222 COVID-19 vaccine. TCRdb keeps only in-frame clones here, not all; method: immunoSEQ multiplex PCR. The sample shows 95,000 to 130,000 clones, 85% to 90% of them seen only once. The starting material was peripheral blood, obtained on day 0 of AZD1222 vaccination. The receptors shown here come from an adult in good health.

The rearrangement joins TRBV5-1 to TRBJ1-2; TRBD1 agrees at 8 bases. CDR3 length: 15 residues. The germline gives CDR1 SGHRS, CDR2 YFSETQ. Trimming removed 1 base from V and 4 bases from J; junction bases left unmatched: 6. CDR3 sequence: CASSLLPGQVYGYTF. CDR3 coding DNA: TGCGCCAGCAGCTTGCTCCCGGGACAGGTCTATGGCTACACCTTC.

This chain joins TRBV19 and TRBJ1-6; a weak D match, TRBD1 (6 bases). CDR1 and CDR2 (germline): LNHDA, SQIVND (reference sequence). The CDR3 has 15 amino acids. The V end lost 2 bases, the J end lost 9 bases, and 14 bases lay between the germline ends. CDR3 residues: CASSISEQGSSPLHF. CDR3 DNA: TGTGCCAGTAGTATAAGCGAACAGGGAAGTTCACCCCTCCACTTT.

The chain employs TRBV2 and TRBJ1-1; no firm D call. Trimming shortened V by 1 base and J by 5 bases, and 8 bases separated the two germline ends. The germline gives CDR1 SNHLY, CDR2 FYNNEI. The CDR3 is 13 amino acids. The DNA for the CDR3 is TGTGCCAGCAGTGAAGAGGGAGGGACTGAAGCTTTCTTT. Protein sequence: CASSEEGGTEAFF. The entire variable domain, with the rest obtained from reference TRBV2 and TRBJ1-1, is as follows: EPEVTQTPSHQVTQMGQEVILRCVPISNHLYFYWYRQILGQKVEFLVSFYNNEISEKSEIFDDQFSVERPDGSNFTLKIRSTKLEDSAMYFCASSEEGGTEAFFGQGTRLTVV.

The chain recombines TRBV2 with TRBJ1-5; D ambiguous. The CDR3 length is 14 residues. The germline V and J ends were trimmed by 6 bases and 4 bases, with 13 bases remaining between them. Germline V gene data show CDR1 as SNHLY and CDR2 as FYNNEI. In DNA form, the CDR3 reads TGTGCCAGCAGACTCGACGGAAGTAATCAGCCCCAGCATTTT. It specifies CASRLDGSNQPQHF.

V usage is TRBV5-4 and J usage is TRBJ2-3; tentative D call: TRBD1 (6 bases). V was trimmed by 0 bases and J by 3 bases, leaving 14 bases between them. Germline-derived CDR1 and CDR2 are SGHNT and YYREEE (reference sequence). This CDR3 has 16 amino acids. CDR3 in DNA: TGTGCCAGCAGCTTGGCCCTGGGGGCGAGGACAGATACGCAGTATTTT. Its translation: CASSLALGARTDTQYF.

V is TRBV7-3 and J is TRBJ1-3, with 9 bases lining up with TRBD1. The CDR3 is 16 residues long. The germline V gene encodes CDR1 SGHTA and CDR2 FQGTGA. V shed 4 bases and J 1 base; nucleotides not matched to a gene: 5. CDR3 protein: CASSSGTGKSGNTIYF. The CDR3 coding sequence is TGTGCCAGCAGCTCCGGGACAGGGAAGTCTGGAAACACCATATATTTT.

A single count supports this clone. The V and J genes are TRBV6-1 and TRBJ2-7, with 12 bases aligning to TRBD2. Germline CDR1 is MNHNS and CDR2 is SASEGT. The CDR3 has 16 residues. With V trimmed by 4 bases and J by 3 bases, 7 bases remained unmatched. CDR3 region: CASSAGTSGRFYEQYF. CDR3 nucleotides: TGTGCCAGCAGTGCCGGGACTAGCGGGCGGTTCTACGAGCAGTACTTC.

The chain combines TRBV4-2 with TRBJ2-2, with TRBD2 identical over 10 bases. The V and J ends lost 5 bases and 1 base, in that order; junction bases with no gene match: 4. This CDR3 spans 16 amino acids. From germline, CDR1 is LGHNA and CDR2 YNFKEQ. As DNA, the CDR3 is TGTGCCAGCAGCTCCGGACTAGCGGTGAACACCGGGGAGCTGTTTTTT. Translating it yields CASSSGLAVNTGELFF.

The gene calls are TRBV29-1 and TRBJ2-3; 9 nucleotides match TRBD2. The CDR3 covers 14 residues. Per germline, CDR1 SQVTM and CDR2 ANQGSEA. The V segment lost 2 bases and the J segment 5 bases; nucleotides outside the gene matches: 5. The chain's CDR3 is CSVELAGGIDTQYF. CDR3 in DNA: TGCAGCGTTGAACTCGCGGGAGGGATAGATACGCAGTATTTT.

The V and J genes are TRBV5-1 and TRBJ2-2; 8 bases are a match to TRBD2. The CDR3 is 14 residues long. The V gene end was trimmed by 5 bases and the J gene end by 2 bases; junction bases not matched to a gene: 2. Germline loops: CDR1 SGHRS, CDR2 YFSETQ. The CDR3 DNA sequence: TGCGCCAGCAGTAGCGGGGCCAACACCGGGGAGCTGTTTTTT. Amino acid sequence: CASSSGANTGELFF.

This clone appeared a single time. The CDR3 spells CASSKSGGSNQPQHF. The CDR3 DNA sequence: TGTGCCAGCAGCAAGTCTGGGGGAAGCAATCAGCCCCAGCATTTT. The chain has TRBV7-3 and TRBJ1-5; D may be TRBD1 (5 bases). This CDR3 is 15 amino acids long. Germline-derived CDR1 and CDR2 are SGHTA and FQGTGA. The V end lost 5 bases, the J end lost 1 base, and 12 bases lay between the germline ends.

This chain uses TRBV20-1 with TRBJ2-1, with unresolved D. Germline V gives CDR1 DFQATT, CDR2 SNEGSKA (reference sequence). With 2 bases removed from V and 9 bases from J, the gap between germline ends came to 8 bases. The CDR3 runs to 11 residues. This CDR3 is CSARTDLEQFF. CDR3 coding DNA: TGCAGTGCTAGAACCGACCTTGAGCAGTTCTTC.

The DNA of the CDR3 is TGTGCCAGCAGCGTAGATGGGTACACCGGGGAGCTGTTTTTT. Its protein product is CASSVDGYTGELFF. The chain links TRBV9 to TRBJ2-2; no definite D call. This CDR3 is built from 14 residues. V was pared by 0 bases and J by 3 bases, with 6 bases between. The germline V gene has CDR1 SGDLS and CDR2 YYNGEE.

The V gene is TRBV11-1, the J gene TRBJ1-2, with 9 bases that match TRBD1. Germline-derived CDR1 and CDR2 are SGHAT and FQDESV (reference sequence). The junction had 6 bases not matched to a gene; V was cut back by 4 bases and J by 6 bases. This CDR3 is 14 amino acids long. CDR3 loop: CASSYGDRADGYTF. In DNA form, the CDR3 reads TGTGCCAGCAGCTATGGGGACAGGGCGGATGGCTACACCTTC.

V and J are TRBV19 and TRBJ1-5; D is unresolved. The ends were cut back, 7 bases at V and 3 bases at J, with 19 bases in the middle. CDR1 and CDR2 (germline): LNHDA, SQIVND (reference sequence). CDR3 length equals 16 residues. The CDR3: CASNPLIGGSNQPQHF. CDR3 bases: TGTGCCAGTAACCCCCTCATTGGAGGGTCCAATCAGCCCCAGCATTTT. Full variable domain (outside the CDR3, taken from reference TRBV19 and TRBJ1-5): DGGITQSPKYLFRKEGQNVTLSCEQNLNHDAMYWYRQDPGQGLRLIYYSQIVNDFQKGDIAEGYSVSREKKESFPLTVTSAQKNPTAFYLCASNPLIGGSNQPQHFGDGTRLSIL.

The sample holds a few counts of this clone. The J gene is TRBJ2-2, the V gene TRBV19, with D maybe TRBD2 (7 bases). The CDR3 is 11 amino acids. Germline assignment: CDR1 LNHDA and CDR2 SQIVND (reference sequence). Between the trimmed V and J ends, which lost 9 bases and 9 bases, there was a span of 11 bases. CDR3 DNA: TGTGCCAGCGGGGGGCCCTGGGAGCTGTTTTTT. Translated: CASGGPWELFF.

CDR3 amino acids: CASNQASSYTF. The CDR3 DNA follows: TGTGCCAGCAACCAGGCCTCCTCCTACACCTTC. The chain joins TRBV7-2 to TRBJ1-2, with no clear D. This CDR3 has 11 residues. V lost 7 bases and J 10 bases, leaving 13 bases between the germline ends. From germline, CDR1 is SGHTA and CDR2 FQGNSA.

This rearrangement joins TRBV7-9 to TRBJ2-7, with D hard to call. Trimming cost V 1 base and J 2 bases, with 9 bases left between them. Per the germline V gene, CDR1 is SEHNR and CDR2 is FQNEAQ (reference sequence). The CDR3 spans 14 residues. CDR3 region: CASSLGQETYEQYF. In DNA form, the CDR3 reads TGTGCCAGCAGCTTAGGGCAGGAGACCTACGAGCAGTACTTC.